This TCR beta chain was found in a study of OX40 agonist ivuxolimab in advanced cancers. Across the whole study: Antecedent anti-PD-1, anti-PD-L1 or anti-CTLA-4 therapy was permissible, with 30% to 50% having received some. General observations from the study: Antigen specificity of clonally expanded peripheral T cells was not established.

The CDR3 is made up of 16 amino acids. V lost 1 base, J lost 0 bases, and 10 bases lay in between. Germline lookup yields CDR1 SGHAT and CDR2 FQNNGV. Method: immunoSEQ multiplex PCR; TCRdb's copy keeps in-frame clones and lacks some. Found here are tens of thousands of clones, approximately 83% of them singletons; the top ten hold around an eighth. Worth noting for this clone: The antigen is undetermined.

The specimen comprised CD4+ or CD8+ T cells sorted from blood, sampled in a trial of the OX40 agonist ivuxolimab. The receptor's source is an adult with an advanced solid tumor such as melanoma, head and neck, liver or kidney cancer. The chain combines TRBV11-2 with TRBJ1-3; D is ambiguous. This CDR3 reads CASSLVGGPSGNTIYF. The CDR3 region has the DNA TGTGCCAGCAGCTTAGTCGGCGGCCCCTCTGGAAACACCATATATTTT.